This TCR beta chain came from a study of blood T cell repertoires in COVID-19. At the level of the study: Researchers got acute and convalescent COVID-19 samples from the United States, Italy and Spain. Sources were T cells, B-cell-depleted T cells, or PBMCs; the material itself was cDNA or gDNA.

In its sample, this clone was seen once. CDR3 length equals 15 residues. Trimming removed 6 bases at V and 0 bases at J, with 15 bases between. The germline gives CDR1 MDHEN, CDR2 SYDVKM. Authors' analysis steps: Reference gene primer amplification gave estimated nucleated cell counts. Only in-frame clones appear in the TCRdb table, and some are missing; sequencing was by immunoSEQ multiplex PCR. V, J and clone size are those of that table, while D and trimming were read from the DNA. This sample has some 300,000 clones, with about 87% found just once. This TCR derives from a woman younger than 45 who had recovered from COVID-19. Sequenced sample: peripheral blood. This rearrangement joins TRBV28 to TRBJ2-7; D is perhaps TRBD1 (6 bases). CDR3 nucleotide sequence: TGTGCCAGCAGCCAGGGACACTCATCCTCCTACGAGCAGTACTTC. Its translation is CASSQGHSSSYEQYF.